This T cell receptor beta chain was captured in a study of patients with pleural tuberculosis. In its sample, this clonotype was seen many times. The CDR3 is 15 residues long. Germline CDR1 and CDR2: MGHRA and YSYEKL. Trimming removed 3 bases from V and 6 bases from J, with 18 bases in between. One entry per CDR3 protein, called by TCRdb with MiXCR from the reads. The sample lists some 29,000 distinct CDR3 sequences, over 15% occurring once. This receptor was identified in a human donor with pleural tuberculosis. The V and J genes are TRBV4-1 and TRBJ2-7, with a possible D match to TRBD2 (6 bases). The sequenced sample was peripheral blood. The CDR3 reads CASSHAGTASLEQYF. CDR3 nucleotide sequence: TGCGCCAGCAGCCATGCAGGGACTGCTTCCCTCGAGCAGTACTTC.